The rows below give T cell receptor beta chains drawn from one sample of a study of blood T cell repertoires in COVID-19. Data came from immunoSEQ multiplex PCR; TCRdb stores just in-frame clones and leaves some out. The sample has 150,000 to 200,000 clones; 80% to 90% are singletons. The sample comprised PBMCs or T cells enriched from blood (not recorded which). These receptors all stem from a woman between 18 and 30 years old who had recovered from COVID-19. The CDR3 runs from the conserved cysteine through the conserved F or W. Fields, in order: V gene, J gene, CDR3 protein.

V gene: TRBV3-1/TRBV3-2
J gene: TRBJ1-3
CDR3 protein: CASSQAEYSLSGNTIYF

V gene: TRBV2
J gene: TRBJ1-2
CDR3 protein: CASSEIKPQGAPGYTF

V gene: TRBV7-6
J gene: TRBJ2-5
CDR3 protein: CASSLLLTGVQETQYF

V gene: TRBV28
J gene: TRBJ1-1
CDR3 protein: CASREQGAGYTEAFF

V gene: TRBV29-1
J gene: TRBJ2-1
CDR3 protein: CSGRGGVGEQFF

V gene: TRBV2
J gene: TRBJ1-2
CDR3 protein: CASSERSNYGYTF

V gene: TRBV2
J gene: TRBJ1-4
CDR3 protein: CASSAPGDEKLFF

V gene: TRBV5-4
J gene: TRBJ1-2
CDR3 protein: CASSRGGGYTF

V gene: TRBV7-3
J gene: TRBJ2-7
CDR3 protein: CASSPATSGSYEQYF

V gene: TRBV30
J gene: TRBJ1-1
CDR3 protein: CAVLENTEAFF

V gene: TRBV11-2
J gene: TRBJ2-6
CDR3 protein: CASSHLRDRGGNGANVLTF